Listed below are T cell receptor beta chains from one sample, sequenced in a study of CXCR3-negative and CXCR3-positive naive CD8 T cells. TCRdb reprocessed the 5' RACE reads; each CDR3 protein has one entry and no DNA is given. With around 160,000 distinct CDR3 sequences in the sample, the ten largest clones hold 0.25% to 0.3%. Sample: naive CXCR3+ CD8+ T cells from blood. Receptors originate from a human donor in good health. Some clones in this sample may be carry-over from other donors' samples. CDR3s include the opening cysteine and the closing phenylalanine or tryptophan. Fields, in order: J gene, V gene, CDR3 protein.

j_call: TRBJ1-1
v_call: TRBV5-6
cdr3_aa: CASSSTSDRGLVEAFF

j_call: TRBJ2-3
v_call: TRBV28
cdr3_aa: CASSSQLGLAATDTQYF

j_call: TRBJ2-5
v_call: TRBV15
cdr3_aa: CATSARETQYF

j_call: TRBJ2-5
v_call: TRBV11-2
cdr3_aa: CASTHTTGGRETQYF

j_call: TRBJ2-7
v_call: TRBV2
cdr3_aa: CASTKGLQRGEQYF

j_call: TRBJ1-1
v_call: TRBV27
cdr3_aa: CASSPLVGRGPVAAFF

j_call: TRBJ1-2
v_call: TRBV4-1
cdr3_aa: CASSQDVITGANYGYTF

j_call: TRBJ1-1
v_call: TRBV12-3/TRBV12-4
cdr3_aa: CASSSRDGRNTEAFF

j_call: TRBJ1-3
v_call: TRBV6-5
cdr3_aa: CASSYSEASGNTIYF

j_call: TRBJ2-1
v_call: TRBV5-1
cdr3_aa: CASSLEAGTHYNEQFF

j_call: TRBJ2-3
v_call: TRBV6-4
cdr3_aa: CASSIDRSTDTQYF

j_call: TRBJ2-1
v_call: TRBV5-5
cdr3_aa: CASSLYNRVSYNEQFF

j_call: TRBJ2-5
v_call: TRBV5-1
cdr3_aa: CASSLVPGKETQYF

j_call: TRBJ1-2
v_call: TRBV27
cdr3_aa: CASSLGPNYGYTF

j_call: TRBJ2-5
v_call: TRBV6-5
cdr3_aa: CASSRRTGGEETQYF

j_call: TRBJ2-7
v_call: TRBV20-1
cdr3_aa: CSATGTGPAEQYF

j_call: TRBJ2-7
v_call: TRBV6-6
cdr3_aa: CASSDDRGPSYEQYF

j_call: TRBJ2-7
v_call: TRBV15
cdr3_aa: CATSRDSPGQGVAHEQYF

j_call: TRBJ1-1
v_call: TRBV29-1
cdr3_aa: CSVEDGGSEAFF

j_call: TRBJ2-7
v_call: TRBV12-3/TRBV12-4
cdr3_aa: CASSLDGQSAYEQYF

j_call: TRBJ1-2
v_call: TRBV7-9
cdr3_aa: CASSDPYGPSSGYTF

j_call: TRBJ1-5
v_call: TRBV24-1
cdr3_aa: CATSEDSPNQPQHF

j_call: TRBJ1-1
v_call: TRBV29-1
cdr3_aa: CSVDLWEGMPEAFF

j_call: TRBJ1-2
v_call: TRBV7-9
cdr3_aa: CASSLYVYGYTF

j_call: TRBJ2-2
v_call: TRBV27
cdr3_aa: CASSLGSPDTAGELFF

j_call: TRBJ2-1
v_call: TRBV6-2/TRBV6-3
cdr3_aa: CASSHTTDLNEQFF

j_call: TRBJ2-7
v_call: TRBV29-1
cdr3_aa: CSAGTGNEQYF

j_call: TRBJ2-2
v_call: TRBV6-1
cdr3_aa: CASSDSGDTGELFF

j_call: TRBJ2-7
v_call: TRBV28
cdr3_aa: CASRSRDRVNYEQYF

j_call: TRBJ2-7
v_call: TRBV28
cdr3_aa: CASSFEQSGDEQYF

j_call: TRBJ2-5
v_call: TRBV29-1
cdr3_aa: CSVELLEFQETQYF

j_call: TRBJ2-1
v_call: TRBV27
cdr3_aa: CASTLGGAYNEQFF

j_call: TRBJ2-1
v_call: TRBV4-1
cdr3_aa: CASSQGPSSKDEQFF

j_call: TRBJ1-2
v_call: TRBV5-6
cdr3_aa: CASSSETGPHGYGYTF

j_call: TRBJ2-7
v_call: TRBV7-8
cdr3_aa: CASSLGTRGYEQYF

j_call: TRBJ2-7
v_call: TRBV29-1
cdr3_aa: CSVESDREGSYEQYF

j_call: TRBJ2-1
v_call: TRBV11-3
cdr3_aa: CASSLEGDRNDQFF

j_call: TRBJ1-2
v_call: TRBV6-4
cdr3_aa: CASSAGLMDGYTF

j_call: TRBJ2-7
v_call: TRBV13
cdr3_aa: CASSLGQTGAYEQYF

j_call: TRBJ2-1
v_call: TRBV11-3
cdr3_aa: CASSPLFLGGLYNEQFF

j_call: TRBJ2-2
v_call: TRBV12-3/TRBV12-4
cdr3_aa: CASSDAVGELFF

j_call: TRBJ2-7
v_call: TRBV13
cdr3_aa: CASSPSGTSGSYEQYF

j_call: TRBJ1-5
v_call: TRBV12-3/TRBV12-4
cdr3_aa: CASSLAPPSSNQPQHF

j_call: TRBJ2-7
v_call: TRBV11-2
cdr3_aa: CASSLGHPQAGYYEQYF

j_call: TRBJ1-2
v_call: TRBV29-1
cdr3_aa: CSVDNREPYGYTF

j_call: TRBJ1-5
v_call: TRBV29-1
cdr3_aa: CSVAKEGQGSPQHF

j_call: TRBJ2-7
v_call: TRBV7-8
cdr3_aa: CASSLPGEGSYEQYF

j_call: TRBJ2-1
v_call: TRBV7-9
cdr3_aa: CASSLAGTNEQFF

j_call: TRBJ2-7
v_call: TRBV15
cdr3_aa: CATSRVFRDYSRWQYF

j_call: TRBJ1-1
v_call: TRBV15
cdr3_aa: CATSRDNREVNTEAFF

j_call: TRBJ2-7
v_call: TRBV28
cdr3_aa: CASSHPVGRISYEQYF